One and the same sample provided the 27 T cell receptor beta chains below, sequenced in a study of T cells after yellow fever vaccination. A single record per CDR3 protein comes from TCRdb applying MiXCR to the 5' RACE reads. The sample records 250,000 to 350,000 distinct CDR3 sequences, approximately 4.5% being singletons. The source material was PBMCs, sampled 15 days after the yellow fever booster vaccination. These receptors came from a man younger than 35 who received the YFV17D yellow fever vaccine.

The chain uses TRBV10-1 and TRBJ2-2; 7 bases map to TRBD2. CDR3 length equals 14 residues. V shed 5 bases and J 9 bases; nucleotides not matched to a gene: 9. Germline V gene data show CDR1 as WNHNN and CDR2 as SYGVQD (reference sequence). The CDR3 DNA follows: TGCGCCAGCAGTTCCCCGGGGGGTTCTCGGGAGCTGTTTTTT. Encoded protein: CASSSPGGSRELFF.

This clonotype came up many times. The CDR3 DNA reads TGCGCCAGCAGCCCGGACAGGGGAAATTCACCCCTCCACTTT. It yields the protein CASSPDRGNSPLHF. This chain uses TRBV5-1 with TRBJ1-6, with 9 bases matching TRBD1. The CDR3 spans 14 residues. The V gene end was trimmed by 4 bases and the J gene end by 7 bases; junction bases not matched to a gene: 3. Germline V gene lookup returns CDR1 SGHRS and CDR2 YFSETQ.

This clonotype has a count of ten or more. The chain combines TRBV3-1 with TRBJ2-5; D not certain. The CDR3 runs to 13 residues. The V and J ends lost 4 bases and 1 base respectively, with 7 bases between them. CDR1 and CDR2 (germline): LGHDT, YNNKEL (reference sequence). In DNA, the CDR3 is TGTGCCAGCAGCCTGGCGGCCCAAGAGACCCAGTACTTC. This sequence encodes CASSLAAQETQYF.

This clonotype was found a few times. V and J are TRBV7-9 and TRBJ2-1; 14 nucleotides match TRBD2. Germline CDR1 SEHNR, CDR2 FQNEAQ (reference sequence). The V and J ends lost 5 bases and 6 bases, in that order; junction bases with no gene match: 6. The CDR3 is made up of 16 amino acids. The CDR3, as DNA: TGTGCCAGCAGCCCTCGACTAGCGGGGGGGAGCAATGAGCAGTTCTTC. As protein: CASSPRLAGGSNEQFF.

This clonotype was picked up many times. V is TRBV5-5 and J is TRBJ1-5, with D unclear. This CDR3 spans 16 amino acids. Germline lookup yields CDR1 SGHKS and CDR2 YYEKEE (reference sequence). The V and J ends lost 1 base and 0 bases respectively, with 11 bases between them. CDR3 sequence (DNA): TGTGCCAGCAGCTTGTATGCCGGATATAGCAATCAGCCCCAGCATTTT. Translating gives CASSLYAGYSNQPQHF.

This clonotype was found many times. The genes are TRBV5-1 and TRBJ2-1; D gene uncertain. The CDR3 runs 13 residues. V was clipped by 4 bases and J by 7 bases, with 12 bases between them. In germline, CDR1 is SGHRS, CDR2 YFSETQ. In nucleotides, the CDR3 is TGCGCCAGCAGCCCATCCCTTTCTAATGAGCAGTTCTTC. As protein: CASSPSLSNEQFF.

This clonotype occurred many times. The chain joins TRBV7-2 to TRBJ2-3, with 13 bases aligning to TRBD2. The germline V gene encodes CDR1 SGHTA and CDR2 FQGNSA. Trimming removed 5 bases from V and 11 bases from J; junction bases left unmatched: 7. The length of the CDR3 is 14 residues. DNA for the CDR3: TGTGCCAGCAGCGCGACTAGCGGGGGGCGTAGGCAGTATTTT. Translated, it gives CASSATSGGRRQYF. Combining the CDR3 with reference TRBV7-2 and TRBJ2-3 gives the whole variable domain GAGVSQSPSNKVTEKGKDVELRCDPISGHTALYWYRQSLGQGLEFLIYFQGNSAPDKSGLPSDRFSAERTGGSVSTLTIQRTQQEDSAVYLCASSATSGGRRQYFGPGTRLTVL.

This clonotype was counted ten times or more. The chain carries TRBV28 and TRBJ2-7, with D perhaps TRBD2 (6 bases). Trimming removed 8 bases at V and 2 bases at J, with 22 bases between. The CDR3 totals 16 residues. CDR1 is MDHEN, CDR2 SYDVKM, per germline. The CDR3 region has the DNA TGTGCCAGCTCGATGCGGGCGGGGAGAGGCCCCTACGAGCAGTACGTC. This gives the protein CASSMRAGRGPYEQYV.

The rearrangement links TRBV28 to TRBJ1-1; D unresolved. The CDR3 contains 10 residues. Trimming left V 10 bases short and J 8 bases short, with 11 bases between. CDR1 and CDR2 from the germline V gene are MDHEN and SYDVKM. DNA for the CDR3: TGTGCCACCTATTTTACGGAAGCTTTCTTT. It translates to CATYFTEAFF.

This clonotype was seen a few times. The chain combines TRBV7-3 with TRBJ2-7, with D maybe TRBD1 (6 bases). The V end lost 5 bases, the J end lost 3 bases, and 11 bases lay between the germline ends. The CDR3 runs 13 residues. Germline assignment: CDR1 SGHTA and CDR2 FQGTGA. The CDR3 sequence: CASSPQGNYEQYF. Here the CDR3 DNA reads TGTGCCAGCAGCCCTCAGGGGAACTACGAGCAGTACTTC.

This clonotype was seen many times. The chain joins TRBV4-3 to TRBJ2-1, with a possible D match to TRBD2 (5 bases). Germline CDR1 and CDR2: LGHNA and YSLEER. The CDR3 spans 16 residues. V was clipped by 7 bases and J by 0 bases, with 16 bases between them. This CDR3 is CASTPTAGSSYNEQFF. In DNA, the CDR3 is TGCGCCAGCACCCCCACGGCGGGTAGCTCCTACAATGAGCAGTTCTTC.

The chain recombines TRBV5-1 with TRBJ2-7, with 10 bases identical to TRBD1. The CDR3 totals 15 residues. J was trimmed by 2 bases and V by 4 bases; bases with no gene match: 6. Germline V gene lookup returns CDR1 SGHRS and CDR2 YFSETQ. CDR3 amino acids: CASSPGTGDPYEQYV. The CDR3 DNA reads TGCGCCAGCAGCCCCGGGACAGGGGACCCCTACGAGCAGTACGTC.

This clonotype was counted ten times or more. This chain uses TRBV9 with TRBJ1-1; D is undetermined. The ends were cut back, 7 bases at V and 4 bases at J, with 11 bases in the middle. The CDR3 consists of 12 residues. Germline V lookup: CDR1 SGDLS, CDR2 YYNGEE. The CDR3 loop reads CASRGGSTEAFF. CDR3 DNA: TGTGCCAGCCGGGGTGGGAGCACTGAAGCTTTCTTT.

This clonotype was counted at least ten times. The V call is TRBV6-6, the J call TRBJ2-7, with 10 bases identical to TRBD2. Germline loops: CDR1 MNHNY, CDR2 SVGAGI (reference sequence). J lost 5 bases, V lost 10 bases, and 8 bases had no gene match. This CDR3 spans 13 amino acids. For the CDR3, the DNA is TGTGCCACTGTAGCGGGGGGTTTGGACGAGCAGTACTTC. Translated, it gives CATVAGGLDEQYF.

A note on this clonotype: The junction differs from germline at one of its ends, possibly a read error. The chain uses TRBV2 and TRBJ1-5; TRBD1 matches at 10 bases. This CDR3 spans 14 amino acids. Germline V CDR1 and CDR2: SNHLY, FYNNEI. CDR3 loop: CASSGDRGKQPQHF. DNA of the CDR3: TGTGCCAGCAGTGGGGACAGGGGCAAACAGCCCCAGCATTTT.

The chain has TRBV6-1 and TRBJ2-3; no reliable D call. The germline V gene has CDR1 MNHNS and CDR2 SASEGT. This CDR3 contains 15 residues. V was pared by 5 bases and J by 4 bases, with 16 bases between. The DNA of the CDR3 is TGTGCCAGCAGTCCCCCCAGGCCCGCCCCAGATACGCAGTATTTT. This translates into CASSPPRPAPDTQYF.

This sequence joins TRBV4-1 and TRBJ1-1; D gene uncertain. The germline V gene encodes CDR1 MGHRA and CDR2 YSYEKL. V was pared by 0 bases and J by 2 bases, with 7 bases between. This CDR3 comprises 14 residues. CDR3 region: CASSQEIPNTEAFF. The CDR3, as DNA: TGCGCCAGCAGCCAAGAAATCCCCAACACTGAAGCTTTCTTT.

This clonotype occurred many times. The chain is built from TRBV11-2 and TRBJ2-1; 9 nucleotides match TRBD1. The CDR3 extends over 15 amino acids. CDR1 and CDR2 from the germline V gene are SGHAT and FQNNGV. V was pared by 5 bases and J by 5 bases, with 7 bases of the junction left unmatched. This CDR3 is CASSIRDRVHNEQFF. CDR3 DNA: TGTGCCAGCAGCATACGGGACAGGGTCCACAATGAGCAGTTCTTC.

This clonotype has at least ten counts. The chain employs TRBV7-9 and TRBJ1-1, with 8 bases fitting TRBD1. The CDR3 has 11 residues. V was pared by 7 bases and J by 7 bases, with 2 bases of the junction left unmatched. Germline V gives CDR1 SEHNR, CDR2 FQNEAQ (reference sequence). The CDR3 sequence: CASTGGIEAFF. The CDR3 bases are TGTGCCAGCACAGGGGGCATTGAAGCTTTCTTT. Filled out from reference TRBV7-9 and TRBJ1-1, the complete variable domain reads DTGVSQNPRHKITKRGQNVTFRCDPISEHNRLYWYRQTLGQGPEFLTYFQNEAQLEKSRLLSDRFSAERPKGSFSTLEIQRTEQGDSAMYLCASTGGIEAFFGQGTRLTVV.

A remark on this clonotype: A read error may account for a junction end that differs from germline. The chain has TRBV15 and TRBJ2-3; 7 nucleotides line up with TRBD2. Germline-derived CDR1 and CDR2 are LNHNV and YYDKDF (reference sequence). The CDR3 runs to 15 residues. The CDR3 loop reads CASSSSAGLTDTQYF. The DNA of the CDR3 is TGTGCCTCCAGCAGCTCAGCGGGGCTCACAGATACGCAGTATTTT.

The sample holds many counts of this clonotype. The CDR3 spells CASAPQGAGTEAFF. The CDR3 DNA reads TGTGCCAGCGCCCCACAGGGCGCGGGGACTGAAGCTTTCTTT. This chain links TRBV7-9 with TRBJ1-1; the D gene is possibly TRBD1 (6 bases). The CDR3 extends over 14 amino acids. The V gene's germline CDR1 is SEHNR and CDR2 FQNEAQ (reference sequence). V was trimmed by 8 bases and J by 5 bases, leaving 18 bases between them.

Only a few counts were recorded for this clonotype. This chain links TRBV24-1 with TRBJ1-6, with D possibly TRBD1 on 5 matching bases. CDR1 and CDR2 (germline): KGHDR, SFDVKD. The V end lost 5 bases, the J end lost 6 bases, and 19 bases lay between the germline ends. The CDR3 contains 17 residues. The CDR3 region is CATSVDLDTRVNSPLHF. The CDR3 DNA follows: TGTGCCACCAGTGTAGACCTGGACACGCGAGTTAATTCACCCCTCCACTTT.

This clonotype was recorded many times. Here the CDR3 reads CSASPHQGTLREQYF. The CDR3, as DNA: TGCAGTGCTAGCCCCCATCAGGGGACTCTCCGCGAGCAGTACTTC. The chain carries TRBV20-1 and TRBJ2-7, with D possibly being TRBD1 or TRBD2 (6 bases each). The germline V gene encodes CDR1 DFQATT and CDR2 SNEGSKA (reference sequence). The length of the CDR3 is 15 residues. Between the trimmed V and J ends, which lost 3 bases and 6 bases, there was a span of 21 bases.

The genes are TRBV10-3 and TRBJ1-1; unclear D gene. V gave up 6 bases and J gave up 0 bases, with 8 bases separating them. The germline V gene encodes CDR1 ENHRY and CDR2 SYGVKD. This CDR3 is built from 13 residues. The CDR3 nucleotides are TGTGCCATCAGGTTAAGTATGAACACTGAAGCTTTCTTT. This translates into CAIRLSMNTEAFF.

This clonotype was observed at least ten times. DNA of the CDR3: TGCAGCGTTGTCTGGACTAGCGGGGAGCTGTTTTTT. Its protein is CSVVWTSGELFF. This sequence joins TRBV29-1 and TRBJ2-2; TRBD2 aligns across 7 bases. After removal of 4 bases from V and 7 bases from J, the junction contained 3 bases not matched to a gene. The CDR3 is 12 amino acids. From germline, CDR1 is SQVTM and CDR2 ANQGSEA.

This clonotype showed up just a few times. The CDR3 is CASSPPGLAPNEQFF. The CDR3 nucleotides are TGTGCCAGCAGTCCCCCGGGACTAGCTCCCAATGAGCAGTTCTTC. V gene TRBV6-2 or TRBV6-3 combines with J gene TRBJ2-1; 9 bases align to TRBD2. The V segment lost 5 bases and the J segment 6 bases; nucleotides outside the gene matches: 8. This CDR3 region has 15 residues. CDR1 is MNHEY, CDR2 SVGEGT, per germline.

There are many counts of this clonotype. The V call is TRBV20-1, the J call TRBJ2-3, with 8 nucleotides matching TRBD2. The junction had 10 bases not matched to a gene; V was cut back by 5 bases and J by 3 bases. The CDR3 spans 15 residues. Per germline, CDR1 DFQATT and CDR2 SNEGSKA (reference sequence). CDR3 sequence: CSAANRVAGTDTQYF. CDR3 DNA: TGCAGTGCTGCCAATAGGGTAGCGGGGACAGATACGCAGTATTTT.